A selection of T cell receptor beta chains follows, all from one sample in a study of technical replicates of blood from a few donors. Here immunoSEQ multiplex PCR was the method, and the copy in TCRdb shows in-frame clones only, minus some. The sample holds about 70,000 clones, about 90% seen once. The sample taken for sequencing was T cells isolated from PBMCs. Receptors originate from a human donor in good health. CDR3s include the opening cysteine and the closing phenylalanine or tryptophan. D genes are given only for firm matches. Rows may omit the clone size; those that give it use once, few, many or a size class.

d_call: NA; j_call: TRBJ2-3; clone_size: NA; v_call: TRBV4-2; cdr3_nt: TGTGCCAGCAGCCAAGATGCGGGACTGAAACCAGATACGCAGTATTTT; cdr3_aa: CASSQDAGLKPDTQYF
d_call: TRBD1; j_call: TRBJ1-4; clone_size: NA; v_call: TRBV5-4; cdr3_nt: TGTGCCAGCAGCCTCGACAGGGATGGTAATGAAAAACTGTTTTTT; cdr3_aa: CASSLDRDGNEKLFF
d_call: TRBD1; j_call: TRBJ1-3; clone_size: NA; v_call: TRBV7-8; cdr3_nt: TGTGCCAGCAGCTTAGGTGGACAGGGGGCCGACACCATATATTTT; cdr3_aa: CASSLGGQGADTIYF
d_call: NA; j_call: TRBJ1-2; clone_size: NA; v_call: TRBV14; cdr3_nt: TGTGCCAGCAGCCCAGGACAGTACTATGGCTACACCTTC; cdr3_aa: CASSPGQYYGYTF
d_call: TRBD2; j_call: TRBJ2-1; clone_size: NA; v_call: TRBV27; cdr3_nt: TGTGCCAGCACCTCAGTGGGGCGGGAGGGAGGGTATGAGCAGTTCTTC; cdr3_aa: CASTSVGREGGYEQFF
d_call: TRBD1; j_call: TRBJ1-1; clone_size: NA; v_call: TRBV9; cdr3_nt: TGTGCCAGCAGCGCCGGACAGGTCGCTGAAGCTTTCTTT; cdr3_aa: CASSAGQVAEAFF
d_call: NA; j_call: TRBJ2-7; clone_size: NA; v_call: TRBV29-1; cdr3_nt: TGCAGCGTCGGGGGACAGACTTACGAGCAGTACTTC; cdr3_aa: CSVGGQTYEQYF
d_call: NA; j_call: TRBJ2-1; clone_size: NA; v_call: TRBV5-1; cdr3_nt: TGCGCCAGCAGCTACGGGGGTTCCTCCTACAATGAGCAGTTCTTC; cdr3_aa: CASSYGGSSYNEQFF
d_call: NA; j_call: TRBJ1-5; clone_size: NA; v_call: TRBV6-1; cdr3_nt: TGTGCCAGCAATAGACAGCAGAATCAGCCCCAGCATTTT; cdr3_aa: CASNRQQNQPQHF
d_call: TRBD1; j_call: TRBJ1-5; clone_size: NA; v_call: TRBV7-9; cdr3_nt: TGTGCCAGCAGCAGCGAAGGGGGACAGTTTAATCAGCCCCAGCATTTT; cdr3_aa: CASSSEGGQFNQPQHF
d_call: NA; j_call: TRBJ1-1; clone_size: NA; v_call: TRBV18; cdr3_nt: TGTGCCAGCTCACCAGAGACAGAACCAAACAAAGCTTTCTTT; cdr3_aa: CASSPETEPNKAFF
d_call: TRBD1; j_call: TRBJ2-1; clone_size: NA; v_call: TRBV11-3; cdr3_nt: TGTGCCAGCAGCTTAGTAGCAGGGGGCTACAATGAGCAGTTCTTC; cdr3_aa: CASSLVAGGYNEQFF
d_call: TRBD2; j_call: TRBJ2-3; clone_size: NA; v_call: TRBV30; cdr3_nt: TGTGCCTGGAGTGTACGAGCGGGAGTCACAGATACGCAGTATTTT; cdr3_aa: CAWSVRAGVTDTQYF
d_call: NA; j_call: TRBJ1-1; clone_size: NA; v_call: TRBV6-1; cdr3_nt: TGTGCCAGCGAGGTTCTTTCTGGAACTGAAGCTTTCTTT; cdr3_aa: CASEVLSGTEAFF
d_call: TRBD2; j_call: TRBJ2-3; clone_size: once; v_call: TRBV7-9; cdr3_nt: TGTGCCAGCAGCTTAGAGGCGTCTAGCGGGAGGTTTACGCAGTATTTT; cdr3_aa: CASSLEASSGRFTQYF
d_call: NA; j_call: TRBJ2-7; clone_size: NA; v_call: TRBV7-9; cdr3_nt: TGTGCCAGCAGCTCGCCCAAACAGGTTTCCTACGAGCAGTACTTC; cdr3_aa: CASSSPKQVSYEQYF
d_call: TRBD1; j_call: TRBJ1-1; clone_size: NA; v_call: TRBV10-3; cdr3_nt: TGTGCCATTTCCGGGACAGGGGGCTTGAACACTGAAGCTTTCTTT; cdr3_aa: CAISGTGGLNTEAFF
d_call: NA; j_call: TRBJ2-1; clone_size: NA; v_call: TRBV7-9; cdr3_nt: TGTGCCAGCAGCTTCGAGGTGGGGAGAAATGAGCAGTTCTTC; cdr3_aa: CASSFEVGRNEQFF
d_call: TRBD1; j_call: TRBJ2-5; clone_size: NA; v_call: TRBV28; cdr3_nt: TGTGCCAGCAGTTCGACAGGGTTCCAAGAGACCCAGTACTTC; cdr3_aa: CASSSTGFQETQYF
d_call: NA; j_call: TRBJ2-1; clone_size: NA; v_call: TRBV7-2; cdr3_nt: TGTGCCAGCAGCTCGGGACTCTACAATGAGCAGTTCTTC; cdr3_aa: CASSSGLYNEQFF
d_call: NA; j_call: TRBJ1-2; clone_size: NA; v_call: TRBV5-6; cdr3_nt: TGTGCCAGCAGCGTGGGGGCCAGGGAGGCTGGCTACACCTTC; cdr3_aa: CASSVGAREAGYTF
d_call: NA; j_call: TRBJ2-7; clone_size: NA; v_call: TRBV4-2; cdr3_nt: TGTGCCAGCAGCCCCAGGTTATTTGGGTACGAGCAGTACTTC; cdr3_aa: CASSPRLFGYEQYF
d_call: NA; j_call: TRBJ1-2; clone_size: NA; v_call: TRBV28; cdr3_nt: TGTGCCAGCAGTTATGGAGCTAACTATGGCTACACCTTC; cdr3_aa: CASSYGANYGYTF
d_call: TRBD1; j_call: TRBJ1-2; clone_size: NA; v_call: TRBV4-2; cdr3_nt: TGTGCCAGCAGCGAAGGGGGCGCAGATGGCTACACCTTC; cdr3_aa: CASSEGGADGYTF
d_call: NA; j_call: TRBJ1-2; clone_size: NA; v_call: TRBV6-5; cdr3_nt: TGTGCCAGCAGTTTAGACAGGATCAATGGCTACACCTTC; cdr3_aa: CASSLDRINGYTF
d_call: TRBD2; j_call: TRBJ2-7; clone_size: NA; v_call: TRBV28; cdr3_nt: TGTGCCAGCACCCGGACTAGTCTTCCCTACGAGCAGTACTTC; cdr3_aa: CASTRTSLPYEQYF
d_call: TRBD2; j_call: TRBJ2-7; clone_size: NA; v_call: TRBV7-2; cdr3_nt: TGTGCCAGCAGCCTCCTAGCGGGAGGTGAAAGCAGTTCCTACGAGCAGTACTTC; cdr3_aa: CASSLLAGGESSSYEQYF
d_call: NA; j_call: TRBJ1-5; clone_size: NA; v_call: TRBV28; cdr3_nt: TGTGCCAGCGCCTCAGAGGGATTCAATCGACCATCGGAGCCCCAGCATTTT; cdr3_aa: CASASEGFNRPSEPQHF
d_call: NA; j_call: TRBJ2-3; clone_size: once; v_call: TRBV10-3; cdr3_nt: TGTGCCATCAGTGAGTTAAGGGGAAGCACAGATACGCAGTATTTT; cdr3_aa: CAISELRGSTDTQYF
d_call: NA; j_call: TRBJ1-3; clone_size: NA; v_call: TRBV30; cdr3_nt: TGTGCCTGGAAACGCGGGGGGGCCCACTCTGGAAACACCATATATTTT; cdr3_aa: CAWKRGGAHSGNTIYF
d_call: NA; j_call: TRBJ1-1; clone_size: NA; v_call: TRBV7-9; cdr3_nt: TGTGCCAGCAGCTTAGTCGCGGGGAGTACTGAAGCTTTCTTT; cdr3_aa: CASSLVAGSTEAFF
d_call: NA; j_call: TRBJ2-5; clone_size: NA; v_call: TRBV5-1; cdr3_nt: TGCGCCAGCAGCTTGGGACAGAAAGAGACCCAGTACTTC; cdr3_aa: CASSLGQKETQYF
d_call: NA; j_call: TRBJ2-3; clone_size: NA; v_call: TRBV19; cdr3_nt: TGTGCCTCAAACGGAGGGAGGGACAGGATCGGCGGGAGGGCCTCAGATACGCAGTATTTT; cdr3_aa: CASNGGRDRIGGRASDTQYF
d_call: TRBD1; j_call: TRBJ1-5; clone_size: NA; v_call: TRBV30; cdr3_nt: TGTGCCTGGAGTGAACAGGGGGATCAGCCCCAGCATTTT; cdr3_aa: CAWSEQGDQPQHF
d_call: TRBD1; j_call: TRBJ2-7; clone_size: NA; v_call: TRBV11-3; cdr3_nt: TGTGCCAGCAGCTTGGACAGGGTCTACGAGCAGTACTTC; cdr3_aa: CASSLDRVYEQYF
d_call: TRBD1; j_call: TRBJ2-1; clone_size: NA; v_call: TRBV18; cdr3_nt: TGTGCCAGCTCACCCGGGACAGGGTTAGTTTACAATGAGCAGTTCTTC; cdr3_aa: CASSPGTGLVYNEQFF
d_call: TRBD2; j_call: TRBJ2-1; clone_size: NA; v_call: TRBV29-1; cdr3_nt: TGCAGCGTTACCGGGACTAGAATAGTCAATGAGCAGTTCTTC; cdr3_aa: CSVTGTRIVNEQFF
d_call: NA; j_call: TRBJ1-5; clone_size: NA; v_call: TRBV2; cdr3_nt: TGTGCCAGCAGTGATGACAGAATGAATCAGCCCCAGCATTTT; cdr3_aa: CASSDDRMNQPQHF
d_call: TRBD1; j_call: TRBJ1-1; clone_size: once; v_call: TRBV11-3; cdr3_nt: TGTGCCAGCAGCGCACGGACAGGTAACACTGAAGCTTTCTTT; cdr3_aa: CASSARTGNTEAFF
d_call: NA; j_call: TRBJ2-3; clone_size: NA; v_call: TRBV5-1; cdr3_nt: TGCGCCAGCAGCTTGGTGGGGGCAGGGTGGGACACAGATACGCAGTATTTT; cdr3_aa: CASSLVGAGWDTDTQYF
d_call: TRBD2; j_call: TRBJ2-7; clone_size: once; v_call: TRBV5-1; cdr3_nt: TGCGCCAGCAGCCCCTCTATCAGCGGGAGCGAGCAGTACTTC; cdr3_aa: CASSPSISGSEQYF
d_call: TRBD2; j_call: TRBJ2-1; clone_size: NA; v_call: TRBV7-2; cdr3_nt: TGTGCCAGCAGACTTACTACTAGCGGCAATGAGCAGTTCTTC; cdr3_aa: CASRLTTSGNEQFF
d_call: NA; j_call: TRBJ1-5; clone_size: NA; v_call: TRBV4-2; cdr3_nt: TGTGCCAGCAGCCAAGAGGTACACAGCAATCAGCCCCAGCATTTT; cdr3_aa: CASSQEVHSNQPQHF
d_call: TRBD2; j_call: TRBJ2-5; clone_size: NA; v_call: TRBV5-6; cdr3_nt: TGTGCCAGCAGCTTGGACTCCGGGACTAGCCAAGAGACCCAGTACTTC; cdr3_aa: CASSLDSGTSQETQYF
d_call: TRBD2; j_call: TRBJ2-3; clone_size: once; v_call: TRBV7-2; cdr3_nt: TGTGCCAGCAGCTTAGGGCTAGCGGGAGTCACAGATACGCAGTATTTT; cdr3_aa: CASSLGLAGVTDTQYF
d_call: TRBD1; j_call: TRBJ2-1; clone_size: NA; v_call: TRBV19; cdr3_nt: TGTGCCAGTAGTATCGGGACAGGAAAAGGGGACAATGAGCAGTTCTTC; cdr3_aa: CASSIGTGKGDNEQFF
d_call: NA; j_call: TRBJ1-3; clone_size: NA; v_call: TRBV4-2; cdr3_nt: TGTGCCAGCAGCCAAGACCCAGACAGGCTAATTGGAAACACCATATATTTT; cdr3_aa: CASSQDPDRLIGNTIYF
d_call: NA; j_call: TRBJ2-7; clone_size: NA; v_call: TRBV23-1; cdr3_nt: TGCGCCAGCACTATAACCTACGAGCAGTACTTC; cdr3_aa: CASTITYEQYF
d_call: TRBD1; j_call: TRBJ1-2; clone_size: NA; v_call: TRBV2; cdr3_nt: TGTGCCAGCAGTCGGAGGACAGGCCTGCAGGCTAACTATGGCTACACCTTC; cdr3_aa: CASSRRTGLQANYGYTF
d_call: NA; j_call: TRBJ2-1; clone_size: NA; v_call: TRBV5-1; cdr3_nt: TGCGCCAGCAGATTTTCCGGGGGACACAATGAGCAGTTCTTC; cdr3_aa: CASRFSGGHNEQFF
d_call: TRBD2; j_call: TRBJ2-3; clone_size: NA; v_call: TRBV7-3; cdr3_nt: TGTGCCAGCAGTCCGAGGGACTACCATACGCAGTATTTT; cdr3_aa: CASSPRDYHTQYF
d_call: TRBD1; j_call: TRBJ1-3; clone_size: NA; v_call: TRBV19; cdr3_nt: TGTGCCAGTAGTAAACAGGGGAACACCATATATTTT; cdr3_aa: CASSKQGNTIYF